The clone carrying this T cell receptor (beta chain) came up once. Cohorts were determined from participant-reported clinical history. Donors in Cohort 3 who had recovered were those with two negative PCRs, healthcare professional clearance, or resolution of their symptoms. The data derive from a study of blood T cell repertoires in COVID-19. The CDR3 contains 14 residues. V was pared by 6 bases and J by 0 bases, with 10 bases between. The germline V gene has CDR1 SGHNT and CDR2 YYREEE (reference sequence). In the source study's methods: Cell counts per sample came from amplifying reference gene primers. The assay was immunoSEQ multiplex PCR, and TCRdb's table has in-frame clones only and misses some. From that table come the V and J calls and clone size; the DNA was used to work out D and trimming. Among hundreds of thousands of clones listed, 85% were seen once.

The TCR was taken from a man aged 35 to 55 who had recovered from COVID-19. The V call is TRBV5-4, the J call TRBJ2-1; D is unclear. The sample was PBMCs or T cells enriched from blood (not recorded which). CDR3: CASTLGSSYNEQFF. CDR3 sequence (DNA): TGTGCCAGCACCCTAGGAAGCTCCTACAATGAGCAGTTCTTC.